This T cell receptor (beta chain) originates from a study of cytomegalovirus exposure and HLA in healthy donors. Study context: The 110 or so validation repertoires were produced on the same platform as the 720 or so repertoires of the first cohort. This was reported in a later analysis.

The ends were cut back, 2 bases at V and 2 bases at J, with 8 bases in the middle. Germline CDR1 is SGHDT and CDR2 is YYEEEE. The CDR3 extends over 14 amino acids. Libraries were prepared by immunoSEQ multiplex PCR; TCRdb keeps only in-frame clonotypes and omits some of them. In the table there are over 85,000 clones, around 87% of which are singletons. The sample consisted of PBMCs. The receptor's source is a woman in her twenties or thirties in good health and CMV-seropositive. This rearrangement joins TRBV5-6 to TRBJ1-5; D unclear. The CDR3 sequence: CASSFAGGNQPQHF. In nucleotides, the CDR3 is TGTGCCAGCAGCTTTGCCGGGGGCAATCAGCCCCAGCATTTT.